This T cell receptor (beta chain) was found in a study of beta chain features in type 1 diabetes. Study results and caveats: Shorter TCRB CDR3s, moderately but significantly so, marked every one of the four CD4+ subsets in Type 1 diabetes patients. At VDJ recombination sites, type 1 diabetes patients had fewer insertions and more deleted nucleotides.

This CDR3 comprises 15 residues. The J segment lost 3 bases and the V segment lost 4 bases, leaving 4 bases of the junction unmatched. Germline V CDR1 and CDR2: LNHDA, SQIVND (reference sequence). Investigators reverse transcribed all isolated RNA, so they sequenced expressed TCRB transcripts. The assay was immunoSEQ multiplex PCR, and TCRdb's table has in-frame clones only and misses some. The sample has 60,000 to 75,000 clones, just under 50% seen once. Concerning this clone: What it binds is unknown.

The chain is built from TRBV19 and TRBJ2-3, with 10 bases fitting TRBD2. This receptor was identified in a man aged 25-40 years with type 1 diabetes. Sample: central memory CD4+ T cells from blood. CDR3 nucleotide sequence: TGTGCCAGTAGTACATATAGCGGGAGGACAGATACGCAGTATTTT. The encoded protein is CASSTYSGRTDTQYF.